The rows below give T cell receptor beta chains drawn from one sample of a study of blood T cell repertoires in COVID-19. The data were produced by immunoSEQ multiplex PCR, yet TCRdb's version contains in-frame clones alone and is incomplete. The sample records under 300,000 clones, 86% being singletons. The sequencing sample was made of peripheral blood. The receptors derive from a man between 60 and 75 years old with acute or convalescent COVID-19. The CDR3 runs from the conserved cysteine through the conserved F or W. A D gene is named only where the DNA matches it firmly. Some rows have no size entry. The others give once, few or many, or a class for an expanded clone.

-	TRBV28	TRBJ2-7	TRBD2	TGTGCCAGCAGTTTAATAGGGGGTGGACTAGCGGGAGGGCACTACGAGCAGTACTTC	CASSLIGGGLAGGHYEQYF
-	TRBV4-3	TRBJ1-1	-	TGCGCCAGCAGCCAATGGGGCTTGAACACTGAAGCTTTCTTT	CASSQWGLNTEAFF
-	TRBV30	TRBJ1-6	-	TGTGCCTGGAGTTTAGGGGATTCACCCCTCCACTTT	CAWSLGDSPLHF
-	TRBV7-2	TRBJ2-1	TRBD1	TGTGCCAGCAGTCAGGGGGCCCTTTACAATGAGCAGTTCTTC	CASSQGALYNEQFF
-	TRBV2	TRBJ1-5	-	TGTGCCAGCAGTCCCGCCGGTAGCAATCAGCCCCAGCATTTT	CASSPAGSNQPQHF
-	TRBV29-1	TRBJ1-2	TRBD1	TGCAGCGTTGGGACAGGGAACTATGGCTACACCTTC	CSVGTGNYGYTF
few	TRBV5-8	TRBJ2-7	TRBD1	TGTGCCAGCAGCTCACCAGACAGGGGCCCCCACGAGCAGTACTTC	CASSSPDRGPHEQYF
once	TRBV30	TRBJ1-6	-	TGTGCCGCTGACAGTGTCGCAGTTTATTCACCCCTCCACTTT	CAADSVAVYSPLHF
-	TRBV10-1	TRBJ2-7	TRBD1	TGCGCCAGCAGCGACAGGGAATTCTACGAGCAGTACTTC	CASSDREFYEQYF
-	TRBV7-2	TRBJ2-7	-	TGTGCCAGCAGCTTCGCCACTGGCTCCTACGAGCAGTACTTC	CASSFATGSYEQYF
few	TRBV9	TRBJ1-3	-	TGTGCCAGCAGTTCCGACGGACACTCTGGAAACACCATATATTTT	CASSSDGHSGNTIYF
-	TRBV7-9	TRBJ1-6	TRBD1	TGTGCCAGCAGCTCCTTCAGACAGGGTTATAATTCACCCCTCCACTTT	CASSSFRQGYNSPLHF
-	TRBV7-2	TRBJ2-7	TRBD2	TGTGCCAGCAGCCCGAATCTTGGGCTAGCGGCCATCAACTACGAGCAGTACTTC	CASSPNLGLAAINYEQYF
once	TRBV19	TRBJ2-3	-	TGTGCCAGTAGTATCCCCGGGAGCACAGATACGCAGTATTTT	CASSIPGSTDTQYF
-	TRBV6-5	TRBJ2-4	-	TGTGCCAGCAGTAACCAACAGCCTGCCAAAAACATTCAGTACTTC	CASSNQQPAKNIQYF
-	TRBV11-3	TRBJ2-1	-	TGTGCCAGCAGCGTAGTGGGACTTGGGGATGAGCAGTTCTTC	CASSVVGLGDEQFF
-	TRBV6-5	TRBJ2-7	-	TGTGCCAGCAGTTACCGGGACACCGAGCAGTACTTC	CASSYRDTEQYF
-	TRBV3-1/TRBV3-2	TRBJ1-5	-	TGTGCCAGCAGCCGTTCGGGGAGCAATCAGCCCCAGCATTTT	CASSRSGSNQPQHF
-	TRBV3-1/TRBV3-2	TRBJ2-3	-	TGTGCCAGCTCAGCGGGTTACACAGATACGCAGTATTTT	CASSAGYTDTQYF
-	TRBV7-9	TRBJ1-2	TRBD1	TGTGCCAGCAGCTTACAGGGGGCTGGAGGCTACACCTTC	CASSLQGAGGYTF
-	TRBV7-8	TRBJ2-1	-	TGTGCCAGCAGACCACGGGAGACGGAGAATGAGCAGTTCTTC	CASRPRETENEQFF
-	TRBV24-1	TRBJ2-3	TRBD1	TGTGCCACCAGTGATTCACAGGGGGCCCGGAGGACAGATACGCAGTATTTT	CATSDSQGARRTDTQYF
-	TRBV12-3/TRBV12-4	TRBJ2-7	-	TGTGCCAGCAGTTCAGGGGGGTACGAGCAGTACTTC	CASSSGGYEQYF
-	TRBV5-1	TRBJ2-1	-	TGCGCCAGCGCAGACTCCCGGTTACAGGGGCAGTTCTTC	CASADSRLQGQFF
-	TRBV21-1	TRBJ1-2	-	TGTGCCAGCAGCAGATATATGGACAGGGGGCATGGCTACACCTTC	CASSRYMDRGHGYTF
-	TRBV5-4	TRBJ2-5	TRBD1	TGTGCCAGCAGCTTGGGAGGACAGGGTGGTGACCAGTACTTC	CASSLGGQGGDQYF
-	TRBV4-2	TRBJ2-7	-	TGTGCCAGCAGCCCCCGGACAAGGTCCCCGTACGAGCAGTACTTC	CASSPRTRSPYEQYF
-	TRBV9	TRBJ1-2	TRBD1	TGTGCCAGCAGCGTAGCGGGACAGGAAGCTAACTATGGCTACACCTTC	CASSVAGQEANYGYTF
-	TRBV9	TRBJ2-2	TRBD2	TGTGCCACCTCCGGGACTAGCGGGAAAGGGGTCGCCGGGGAGCTGTTTTTT	CATSGTSGKGVAGELFF
-	TRBV28	TRBJ1-6	-	TGTGCCAGCAGCCTGCAGGGGAGAGCCTATAATTCACCCCTCCACTTT	CASSLQGRAYNSPLHF
-	TRBV27	TRBJ1-2	TRBD1	TGTGCCAGCTCACAGGGGAGGAACTATGGCTACACCTTC	CASSQGRNYGYTF
once	TRBV5-4	TRBJ1-6	-	TGTGCCAGCAGCTTTATGGGGCAGGGGCGGCTTCAAAATTCACCCCTCCACTTT	CASSFMGQGRLQNSPLHF
-	TRBV29-1	TRBJ1-5	-	TGCAGCGTTGTTACTGGGGCGTACAATCAGCCCCAGCATTTT	CSVVTGAYNQPQHF
-	TRBV3-1/TRBV3-2	TRBJ2-5	TRBD1	TGTGCCAGCAGTCCGAACTGGGGACAGCCTAGAGAGACCCAGTACTTC	CASSPNWGQPRETQYF
-	TRBV6-2/TRBV6-3	TRBJ2-7	-	TGTGCCAGCAGTTACTCGAGCGAGCAGTACTTC	CASSYSSEQYF
-	TRBV18	TRBJ1-2	-	TGTGCCAGCTCACCCCAGGGGCTGGGTGGCTACACCTTC	CASSPQGLGGYTF
-	TRBV19	TRBJ2-5	TRBD1	TGTGCCACTCGGTGGACAGGGGGAGAGACCCAGTACTTC	CATRWTGGETQYF
-	TRBV7-2	TRBJ2-3	TRBD2	TGTGCCAGCAGCCCCGGGACTAGCGGTCCAGATACGCAGTATTTT	CASSPGTSGPDTQYF
-	TRBV2	TRBJ2-7	TRBD1	TGTGCCAGCAGGGCCCGGACAGGGAACAACGAGCAGTACTTC	CASRARTGNNEQYF
-	TRBV29-1	TRBJ2-5	-	TGCAGCGTTGGGCCAGGACAAGAGACCCAGTACTTC	CSVGPGQETQYF
-	TRBV7-3	TRBJ2-1	-	TGTGCCAGCAGCTTATCCCCCGGCTACAATGAGCAGTTCTTC	CASSLSPGYNEQFF
-	TRBV21-1	TRBJ1-3	-	TGTGCCAGCAGCAAATGTCAGGGGGTAAGCGGAAACACCATATATTTT	CASSKCQGVSGNTIYF
-	TRBV30	TRBJ1-6	TRBD1	TGTGCCTGGAGGGGGGTGACAGGGGGTTTTTCACCCCTCCACTTT	CAWRGVTGGFSPLHF
once	TRBV19	TRBJ2-7	-	TGTGCCAGTAGTCCCCTGAGAGCGGACTCCGAGCAGTACTTC	CASSPLRADSEQYF
-	TRBV19	TRBJ2-1	TRBD1	TGTGCCAGTAGTGCCGACAGGGACAATGAGCAGTTCTTC	CASSADRDNEQFF